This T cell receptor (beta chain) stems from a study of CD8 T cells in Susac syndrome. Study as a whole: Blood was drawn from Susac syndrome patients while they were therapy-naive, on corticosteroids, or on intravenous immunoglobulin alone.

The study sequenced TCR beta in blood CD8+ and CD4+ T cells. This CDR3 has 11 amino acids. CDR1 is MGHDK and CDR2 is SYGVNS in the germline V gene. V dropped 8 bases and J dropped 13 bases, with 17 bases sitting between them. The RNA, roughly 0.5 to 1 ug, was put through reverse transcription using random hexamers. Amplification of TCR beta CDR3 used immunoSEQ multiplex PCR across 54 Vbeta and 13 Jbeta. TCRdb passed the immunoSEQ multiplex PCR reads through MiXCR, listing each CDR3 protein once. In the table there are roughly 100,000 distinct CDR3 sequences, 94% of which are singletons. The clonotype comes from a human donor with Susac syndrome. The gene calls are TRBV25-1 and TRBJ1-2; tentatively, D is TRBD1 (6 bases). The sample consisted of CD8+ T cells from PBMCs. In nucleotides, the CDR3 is TGTGCCAGCGGAGGATACAGGGATCTCACCTTC. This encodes CASGGYRDLTF.